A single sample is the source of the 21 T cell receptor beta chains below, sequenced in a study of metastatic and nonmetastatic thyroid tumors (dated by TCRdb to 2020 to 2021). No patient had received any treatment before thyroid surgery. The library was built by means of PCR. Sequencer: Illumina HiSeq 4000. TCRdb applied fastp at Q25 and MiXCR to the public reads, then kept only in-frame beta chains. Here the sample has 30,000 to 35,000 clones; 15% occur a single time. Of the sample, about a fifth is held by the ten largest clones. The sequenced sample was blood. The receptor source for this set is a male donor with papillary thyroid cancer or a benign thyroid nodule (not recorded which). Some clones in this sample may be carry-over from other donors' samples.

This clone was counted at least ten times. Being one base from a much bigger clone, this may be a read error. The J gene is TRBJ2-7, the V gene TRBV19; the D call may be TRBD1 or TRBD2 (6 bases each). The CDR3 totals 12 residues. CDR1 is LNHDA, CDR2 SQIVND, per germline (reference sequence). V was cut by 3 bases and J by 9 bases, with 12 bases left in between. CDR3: CASSIKGGGQYF. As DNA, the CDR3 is TGTGCCAGTAGTATCAAGGGGGGCGGGCAGTACTTC.

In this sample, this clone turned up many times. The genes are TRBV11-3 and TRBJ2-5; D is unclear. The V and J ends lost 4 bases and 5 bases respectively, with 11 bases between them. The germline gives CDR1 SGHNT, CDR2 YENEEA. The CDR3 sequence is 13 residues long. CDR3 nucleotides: TGTGCCAGCAGCTACCAAGGGCGGGAGACCCAGTACTTC. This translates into CASSYQGRETQYF.

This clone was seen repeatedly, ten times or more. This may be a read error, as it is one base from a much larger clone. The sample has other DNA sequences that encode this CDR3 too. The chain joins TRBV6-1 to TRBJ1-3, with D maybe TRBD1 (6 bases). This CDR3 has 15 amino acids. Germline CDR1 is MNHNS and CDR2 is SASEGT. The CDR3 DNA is TGTGCCAGCAGTAACAGGGTACTCTCTGGGAACACCATATATTTT. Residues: CASSNRVLSGNTIYF.

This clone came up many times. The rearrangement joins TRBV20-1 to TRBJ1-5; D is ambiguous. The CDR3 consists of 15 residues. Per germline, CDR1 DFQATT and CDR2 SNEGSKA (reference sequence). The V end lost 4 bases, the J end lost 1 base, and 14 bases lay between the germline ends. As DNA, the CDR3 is TGCAGTGCTAACAAGGATCCTATGAGCAATCAGCCCCAGCATTTT. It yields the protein CSANKDPMSNQPQHF.

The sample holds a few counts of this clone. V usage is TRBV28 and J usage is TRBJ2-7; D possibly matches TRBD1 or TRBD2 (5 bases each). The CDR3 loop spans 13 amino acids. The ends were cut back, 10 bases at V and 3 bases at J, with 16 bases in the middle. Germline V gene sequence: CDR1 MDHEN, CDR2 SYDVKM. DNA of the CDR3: TGTGCCACCTACACCGGGACCCACTACGAGCAGTACTTC. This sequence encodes CATYTGTHYEQYF.

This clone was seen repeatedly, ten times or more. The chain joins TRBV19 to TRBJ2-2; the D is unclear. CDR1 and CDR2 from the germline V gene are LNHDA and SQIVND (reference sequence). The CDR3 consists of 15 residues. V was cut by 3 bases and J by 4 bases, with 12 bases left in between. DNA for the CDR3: TGTGCCAGTAGTATTGGCGCACTAACCACCGGGGAGCTGTTTTTT. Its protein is CASSIGALTTGELFF.

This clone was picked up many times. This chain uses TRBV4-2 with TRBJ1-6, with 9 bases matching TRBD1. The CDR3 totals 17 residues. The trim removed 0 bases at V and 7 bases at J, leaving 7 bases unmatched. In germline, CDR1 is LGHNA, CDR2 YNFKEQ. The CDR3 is CASSQDSGQGSNSPLHF. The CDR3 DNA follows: TGTGCCAGCAGCCAAGATAGTGGACAGGGGTCCAATTCACCCCTCCACTTT.

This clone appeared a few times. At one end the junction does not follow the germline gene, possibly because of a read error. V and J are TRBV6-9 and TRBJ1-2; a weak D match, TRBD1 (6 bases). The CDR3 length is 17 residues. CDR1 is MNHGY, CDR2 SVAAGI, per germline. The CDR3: CASRTPLGGAGNYDYTF. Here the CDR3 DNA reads TGTGCCAGCAGGACACCTCTGGGGGGGGCCGGTAACTATGACTACACCTTC.

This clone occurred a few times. The DNA of the CDR3 is TGTGCCAGCAGCCGGACTCAATACTCCTACGAGCAGTACTTC. Protein: CASSRTQYSYEQYF. This chain joins TRBV27 and TRBJ2-7; maybe TRBD2 (5 bases). The CDR3 totals 14 residues. Germline assignment: CDR1 MNHEY and CDR2 SMNVEV (reference sequence). V was cut by 6 bases and J by 0 bases, with 12 bases left in between.

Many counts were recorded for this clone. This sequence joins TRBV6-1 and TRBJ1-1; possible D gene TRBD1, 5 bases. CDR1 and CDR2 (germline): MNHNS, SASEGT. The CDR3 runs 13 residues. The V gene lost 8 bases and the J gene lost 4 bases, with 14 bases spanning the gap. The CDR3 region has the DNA TGTGCCAGCCATAGGAGGGGAAGCACTGAAGCTTTCTTT. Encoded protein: CASHRRGSTEAFF.

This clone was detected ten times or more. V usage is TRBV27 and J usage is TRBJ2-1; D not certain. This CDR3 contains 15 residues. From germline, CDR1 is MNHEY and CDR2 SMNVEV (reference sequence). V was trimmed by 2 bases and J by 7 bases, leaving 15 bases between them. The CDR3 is CASSLGGFGINEQFF. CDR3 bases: TGTGCCAGCAGTTTAGGTGGTTTTGGTATAAATGAGCAGTTCTTC.

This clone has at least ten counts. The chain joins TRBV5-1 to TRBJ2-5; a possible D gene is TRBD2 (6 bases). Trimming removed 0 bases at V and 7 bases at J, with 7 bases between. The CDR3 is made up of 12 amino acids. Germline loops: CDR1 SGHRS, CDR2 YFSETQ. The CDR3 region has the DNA TGCGCCAGCAGCTTGGAGGAGGGGACCCAGTACTTC. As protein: CASSLEEGTQYF.

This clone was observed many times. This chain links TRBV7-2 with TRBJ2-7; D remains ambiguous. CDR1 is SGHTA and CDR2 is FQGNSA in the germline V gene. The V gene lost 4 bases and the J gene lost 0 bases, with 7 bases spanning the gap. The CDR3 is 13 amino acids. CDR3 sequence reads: CASSSPGSYEQYF. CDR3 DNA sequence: TGTGCCAGCAGCTCGCCCGGCTCCTACGAGCAGTACTTC. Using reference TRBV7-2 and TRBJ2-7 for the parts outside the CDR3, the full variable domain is GAGVSQSPSNKVTEKGKDVELRCDPISGHTALYWYRQSLGQGLEFLIYFQGNSAPDKSGLPSDRFSAERTGGSVSTLTIQRTQQEDSAVYLCASSSPGSYEQYFGPGTRLTVT.

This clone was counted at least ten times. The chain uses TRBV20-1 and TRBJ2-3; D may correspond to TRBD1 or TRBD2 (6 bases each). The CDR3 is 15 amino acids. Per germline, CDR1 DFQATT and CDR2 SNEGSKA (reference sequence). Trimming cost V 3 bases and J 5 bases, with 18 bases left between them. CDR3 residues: CSASIMGGHRDTQYF. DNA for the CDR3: TGCAGTGCTAGTATTATGGGGGGCCATCGAGATACGCAGTATTTT.

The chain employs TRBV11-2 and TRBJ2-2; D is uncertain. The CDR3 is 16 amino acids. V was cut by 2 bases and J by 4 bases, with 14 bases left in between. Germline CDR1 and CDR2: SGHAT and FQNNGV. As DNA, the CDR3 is TGTGCCAGCAGCTTACGTGTTGGAGCGAGCACCGGGGAGCTGTTTTTT. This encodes CASSLRVGASTGELFF. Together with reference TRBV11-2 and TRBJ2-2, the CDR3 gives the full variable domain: EAGVAQSPRYKIIEKRQSVAFWCNPISGHATLYWYQQILGQGPKLLIQFQNNGVVDDSQLPKDRFSAERLKGVDSTLKIQPAKLEDSAVYLCASSLRVGASTGELFFGEGSRLTVL.

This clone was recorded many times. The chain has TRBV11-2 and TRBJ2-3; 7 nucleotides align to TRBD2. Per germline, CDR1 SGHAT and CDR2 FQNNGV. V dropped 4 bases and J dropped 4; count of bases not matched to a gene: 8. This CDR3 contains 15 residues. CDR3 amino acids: CASSSKGTIPDTQYF. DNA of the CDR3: TGTGCCAGCAGCTCAAAAGGGACTATCCCAGATACGCAGTATTTT.

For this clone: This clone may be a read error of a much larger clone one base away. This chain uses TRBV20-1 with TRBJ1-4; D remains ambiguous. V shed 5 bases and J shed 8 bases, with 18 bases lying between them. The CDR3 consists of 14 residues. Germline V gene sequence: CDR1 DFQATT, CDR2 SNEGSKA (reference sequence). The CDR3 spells CSAGVTSGEEKLFF. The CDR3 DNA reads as TGCAGTGCTGGAGTAACCAGCGGAGAGGAAAAACTGTTTTTT.

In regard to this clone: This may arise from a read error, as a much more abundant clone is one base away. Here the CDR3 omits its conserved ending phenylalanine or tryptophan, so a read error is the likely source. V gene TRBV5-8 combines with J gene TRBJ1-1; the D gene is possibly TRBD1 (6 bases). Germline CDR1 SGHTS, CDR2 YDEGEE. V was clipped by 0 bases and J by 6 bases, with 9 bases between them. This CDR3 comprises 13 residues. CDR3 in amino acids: CASSLEGVAEAFL. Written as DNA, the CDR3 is TGTGCCAGCAGCTTGGAGGGGGTGGCTGAAGCTTTCCTT.

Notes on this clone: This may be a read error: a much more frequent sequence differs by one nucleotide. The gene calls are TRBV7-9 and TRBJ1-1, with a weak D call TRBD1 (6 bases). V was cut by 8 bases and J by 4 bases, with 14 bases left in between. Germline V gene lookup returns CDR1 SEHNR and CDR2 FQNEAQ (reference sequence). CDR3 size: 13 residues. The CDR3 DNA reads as TGTGCCAGCCGGAGGGGGGAGGGCACTGAAGCTTTCTTT. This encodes CASRRGEGTEAFF.

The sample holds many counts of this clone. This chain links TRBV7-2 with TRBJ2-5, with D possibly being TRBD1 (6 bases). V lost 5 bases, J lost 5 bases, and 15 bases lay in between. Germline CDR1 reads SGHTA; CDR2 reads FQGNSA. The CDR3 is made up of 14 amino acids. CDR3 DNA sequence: TGTGCCAGCAGCCCCCAGGGGTGGACGGAGACCCAGTACTTC. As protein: CASSPQGWTETQYF.

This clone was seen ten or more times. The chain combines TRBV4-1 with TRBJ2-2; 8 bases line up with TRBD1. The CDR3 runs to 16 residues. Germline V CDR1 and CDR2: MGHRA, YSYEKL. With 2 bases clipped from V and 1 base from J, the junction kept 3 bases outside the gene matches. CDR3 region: CASSQNRGMNTGELFF. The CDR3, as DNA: TGCGCCAGCAGCCAAAACAGGGGGATGAACACCGGGGAGCTGTTTTTT.